These 11 T cell receptor beta chains came from one sample sequenced in a study of regulatory T cells in long-lasting Graves disease. According to the study, TCR beta libraries were built with iRepertoire HTBI primers and CDR3-region Arm-PCR. TCRdb re-derived calls from the multiplex PCR reads in MiXCR, one entry per CDR3 protein. Of roughly 420,000 distinct CDR3 sequences detected, roughly 15% appear once; the ten largest clones hold approximately 17%. The time point here: newly diagnosed GD, antithyroid drugs for less than 3 months. The TCR library was made from RNA extracted from PBMCs. The sample was also reused in another study, on T cells in Graves' hyperthyroidism and ophthalmopathy.

The source was peripheral blood mononuclear cells (PBMCs), collected at new diagnosis, from a patient treated with antithyroid drugs. These receptors came from a woman aged 45-65 years with Graves disease.

This clonotype appeared many times. The rearrangement uses TRBV5-4 and TRBJ2-7; 7 nucleotides align to TRBD2. Germline CDR1 is SGHNT and CDR2 is YYREEE (reference sequence). The CDR3 is made up of 15 amino acids. The J segment lost 0 bases and the V segment lost 1 base, leaving 4 bases of the junction unmatched. For the CDR3, the DNA is TGTGCCAGCAGCTTGCGGCGGGGGAGCTCCTACGAGCAGTACTTC. This gives the protein CASSLRRGSSYEQYF.

There are many counts of this clonotype. The genes are TRBV6-5 and TRBJ1-2; D is unresolved. The CDR3 spans 14 residues. Germline V lookup: CDR1 MNHEY, CDR2 SVGAGI. V was cut by 4 bases and J by 0 bases, with 9 bases left in between. The CDR3 here is CASSSSGTNYGYTF. Written as DNA, the CDR3 is TGTGCCAGCAGTTCCTCCGGGACTAACTATGGCTACACCTTC.

This clonotype showed up just a few times. The chain recombines TRBV18 with TRBJ2-7, with a weak D call TRBD1 (5 bases). From germline, CDR1 is KGHSH and CDR2 LQKENI. V was cut by 6 bases and J by 4 bases, with 13 bases left in between. This CDR3 spans 13 amino acids. CDR3 nucleotide sequence: TGTGCCAGCTCGCGGATACAGGAATACGAGCAGTACTTC. Its translation: CASSRIQEYEQYF.

This clonotype was seen ten or more times. The chain couples TRBV30 to TRBJ1-4; D ambiguous. Trimming took off 8 bases at V and 0 bases at J, with 7 bases between the two ends. The germline V gene has CDR1 GTSNPN and CDR2 SVGIG (reference sequence). CDR3 length equals 12 residues. CDR3 coding DNA: TGTGCCGGAGATGCAACTAATGAAAAACTGTTTTTT. Protein product: CAGDATNEKLFF.

This clonotype was seen many times. The V call is TRBV11-2, the J call TRBJ2-1; 8 positions agree with TRBD1. CDR1 and CDR2 (germline): SGHAT, FQNNGV. J was trimmed by 7 bases and V by 5 bases; bases with no gene match: 16. This CDR3 has 17 residues. CDR3 protein: CASSATTGQVFLNEQFF. CDR3 DNA sequence: TGTGCCAGCAGCGCCACAACGGGACAGGTCTTTTTGAATGAGCAGTTCTTC.

This clonotype turned up a few times. This chain links TRBV27 with TRBJ2-7, with D tentatively TRBD1 or TRBD2 (5 bases each). Trimming shortened V by 5 bases and J by 2 bases, and 16 bases separated the two germline ends. The germline gives CDR1 MNHEY, CDR2 SMNVEV (reference sequence). The CDR3 spans 15 residues. The DNA of the CDR3 is TGTGCCAGCAGTCGACGGGACGGAGCAGCCTACGAGCAGTACTTC. Protein sequence: CASSRRDGAAYEQYF.

The V gene is TRBV28, the J gene TRBJ2-7; D is unresolved. The CDR3 is 15 amino acids. V was shortened by 2 bases and J by 3 bases, with 14 bases between the two germline ends. Germline CDR1 MDHEN, CDR2 SYDVKM. The CDR3 protein is CASSLPPRPIYEQYF. The CDR3 nucleotides are TGTGCCAGCAGTTTACCGCCCAGGCCCATCTACGAGCAGTACTTC. Combining the CDR3 with reference TRBV28 and TRBJ2-7 gives the whole variable domain DVKVTQSSRYLVKRTGEKVFLECVQDMDHENMFWYRQDPGLGLRLIYFSYDVKMKEKGDIPEGYSVSREKKERFSLILESASTNQTSMYLCASSLPPRPIYEQYFGPGTRLTVT.

This clonotype appeared many times. V usage is TRBV28 and J usage is TRBJ2-1, with a possible D match to TRBD1 (5 bases). With 2 bases removed from V and 0 bases from J, the gap between germline ends came to 14 bases. CDR3 length: 17 amino acids. Germline V gene sequence: CDR1 MDHEN, CDR2 SYDVKM. The CDR3 DNA is TGTGCCAGCAGTTTACCCAGGGATCGATCCTCCTACAATGAGCAGTTCTTC. It specifies CASSLPRDRSSYNEQFF.

At least ten counts were recorded for this clonotype. The junction does not match germline at one end; this may be a read error. V gene TRBV5-1 combines with J gene TRBJ2-2, with 9 positions matching TRBD1. CDR1 and CDR2 (germline): SGHRS, YFSETQ. The CDR3 extends over 15 amino acids. The CDR3 sequence: CASSLGDRATGELFF. The CDR3 DNA reads TGTGCCAGCAGCTTAGGGGACAGGGCCACCGGGGAGCTGTTTTTT.

This clonotype was counted between two and nine times. The chain has TRBV29-1 and TRBJ2-7; 12 nucleotides line up with TRBD2. The trim removed 6 bases at V and 0 bases at J, leaving 9 bases unmatched. CDR3 length: 16 amino acids. The germline V gene encodes CDR1 SQVTM and CDR2 ANQGSEA. The CDR3 nucleotides are TGCAGCGTCGTCCCCGTGACTAGCGGGAGCTCCTACGAGCAGTACTTC. Translation gives CSVVPVTSGSSYEQYF.

The sample holds many counts of this clonotype. The rearrangement uses TRBV7-6 and TRBJ2-7; D possibly uses TRBD1 or TRBD2 (5 bases each). Germline V gene lookup returns CDR1 SGHVS and CDR2 FNYEAQ. The CDR3 consists of 13 residues. Trimming shortened V by 4 bases and J by 7 bases, and 14 bases separated the two germline ends. The CDR3 DNA reads TGTGCCAGCAGCTGGACGGGACCCCAGGAGCAGTACTTC. Its protein is CASSWTGPQEQYF.